A selection of T cell receptor beta chains follows, all from one sample in a study of cytomegalovirus exposure and HLA in healthy donors. Assay used: immunoSEQ multiplex PCR; TCRdb lists only in-frame clones, some missing. The profile shows around 140,000 clones, over 70% of them singletons. Sequenced sample: PBMCs. Every receptor here comes from a man between 35 and 55 years old in good health and CMV-seronegative. Each CDR3 is given without its conserved first and last residue.

v_gene	j_gene	CDR3aa
TRBV13	TRBJ1-2	ASSLLGGPYGYT
TRBV5-1	TRBJ1-1	ASKTDSNTEAF
TRBV11-2	TRBJ1-6	ASSSSRTGSSYNSPLH
TRBV19	TRBJ1-1	ASSIGGLNTEAF
TRBV14	TRBJ1-3	ASSQYSGARNTIY
TRBV9	TRBJ1-3	ASSIQGAGSGNTIY
TRBV19	TRBJ1-4	ASKPGQGRRSDNEKLF
TRBV11-2	TRBJ1-1	ASSLDRSNEAF
TRBV19	TRBJ2-2	ASGQGARSGELF
TRBV6-1	TRBJ1-5	ASSELPRGVGNQPQH
TRBV5-1	TRBJ1-1	ASSLVFGNTEAF
TRBV5-1	TRBJ1-2	ASSPAGVYGYT
TRBV6-1	TRBJ2-7	AMGQGRYEQY
TRBV7-8	TRBJ1-5	ASSLEGLLADQPQH
TRBV9	TRBJ1-2	ASSVGGTGLLGYT
TRBV6-5	TRBJ1-4	ASGLKGEKLF
TRBV6-5	TRBJ2-5	ASSYSRGGEQTQY
TRBV5-8	TRBJ1-2	ASSLVGPANYGYT
TRBV27	TRBJ1-2	ASRSTGAPVGYT
TRBV25-1	TRBJ2-7	ASSPGGWNEQY
TRBV6-6	TRBJ2-7	ASITGPREVYEQY
TRBV6-1	TRBJ2-1	ASIINPGWYNEQF
TRBV28	.	ASSRDYYEQY
TRBV9	TRBJ2-2	ASSVSSGGSGELF
TRBV7-2	TRBJ1-3	ASSEGENTIY
TRBV9	TRBJ2-7	ASSEGQGETEQY
TRBV9	TRBJ2-3	ASSAADGDTQY
TRBV29-1	TRBJ1-1	SVGQVKGVNTEAF
TRBV10-2	TRBJ1-4	ATSRDRGPNEKLF
TRBV27	TRBJ2-6	ASSFSSGANVLT
TRBV15	TRBJ1-4	ATSRDVTANEKLF
TRBV9	TRBJ2-5	ASSGGLGETQY
TRBV5-1	TRBJ1-5	ASSLVGTGGNQPQH
TRBV7-7	TRBJ2-7	ASSLGTGRYEQY
TRBV11-2	TRBJ2-7	ASRVDRASSYEQY
TRBV9	TRBJ1-4	ASSLGKGSEANEKLF
TRBV29-1	TRBJ2-7	SVLKQGASYEQY
TRBV7-3	TRBJ2-7	ASSPSGGPYEQY
TRBV9	TRBJ1-2	ATQRVADGYT
TRBV6-1	TRBJ2-7	ASSGTGTAYEQY
TRBV27	TRBJ1-1	ASSWRGQQNTEAF
TRBV9	TRBJ2-5	ASSVGQGLETQY
TRBV6-6	TRBJ1-2	ASTALWDSPNYGYT
TRBV5-1	TRBJ1-6	ASSLDRQRDSPLH
TRBV5-1	TRBJ2-1	ASSLVVGGGANEQF
TRBV7-9	TRBJ1-1	ASTRQSLMNTEAF
TRBV5-1	TRBJ2-3	ASSLPGGLTTNTQY
TRBV5-4	TRBJ1-2	ASSFGTDNFGYT
TRBV9	TRBJ2-2	ASSVRTLHTGELF
TRBV5-4	TRBJ2-1	ASSLNTGGNEQF
TRBV2	TRBJ2-3	ASFRGGTDTQY
TRBV7-7	TRBJ1-4	ASSRGEGEKLF
TRBV9	TRBJ1-4	ASSGSGQSTEKLF